These T cell receptor beta chains were read from a single sample in a study of T cells after yellow fever vaccination. Each CDR3 protein gets one entry after TCRdb re-called the 5' RACE reads with MiXCR. The sample consists of fewer than 400,000 distinct CDR3 sequences, roughly 10% of them appearing once. This sample comprised CD4+ T cells sorted from PBMCs, obtained 45 days after the yellow fever booster vaccination. The receptors originated from a man in his late teens or twenties who received the YFV17D yellow fever vaccine. Both conserved end residues are part of each CDR3. D genes are given only for firm matches. Size tells how often a clone was seen (once, few, many) or the class of an expanded clone, and some rows leave it out.

J gene: TRBJ1-6
clone size: -
V gene: TRBV7-2
D gene: -
CDR3 DNA: TGTGCCAGCAGCCGTGGGGGAGGGGGAATCAACTACGGTAATTCACCCCTCCACTTT
CDR3 protein: CASSRGGGGINYGNSPLHF

J gene: TRBJ2-3
clone size: few
V gene: TRBV5-1
D gene: -
CDR3 DNA: TGCGCCAGCAGCTTTGTAGGGATAGATACGCAGTATTTT
CDR3 protein: CASSFVGIDTQYF

J gene: TRBJ1-2
clone size: -
V gene: TRBV20-1
D gene: TRBD1
CDR3 DNA: TGCAGTGCCAGACAGGGAAACTATGGCTACACCTTC
CDR3 protein: CSARQGNYGYTF

J gene: TRBJ1-2
clone size: -
V gene: TRBV4-1
D gene: -
CDR3 DNA: TGCGCCAGCAGCCAAGACTACAGAGGCTATGGCTACACCTTC
CDR3 protein: CASSQDYRGYGYTF

J gene: TRBJ1-5
clone size: many
V gene: TRBV12-3/TRBV12-4
D gene: TRBD1
CDR3 DNA: TGTGCCAGCAGCCGGACCGGGACAGGGTCGTTTCAGCCCCAGCATTTT
CDR3 protein: CASSRTGTGSFQPQHF

J gene: TRBJ1-1
clone size: few
V gene: TRBV24-1
D gene: TRBD1
CDR3 DNA: TGTGCCACCAGTGACGCCCCTCCAGGGGGCGAGGACACTGAAGCTTTCTTT
CDR3 protein: CATSDAPPGGEDTEAFF

J gene: TRBJ2-5
clone size: -
V gene: TRBV15
D gene: TRBD2
CDR3 DNA: TGTGCCACCAGCAGGTCGGGGGGAGCGGGGGATCTAGAGACCCAGTACTTC
CDR3 protein: CATSRSGGAGDLETQYF

J gene: TRBJ2-3
clone size: -
V gene: TRBV7-2
D gene: -
CDR3 DNA: TGTGCCAGCAGCCCCGAGGGGGGTACGCAGTATTTT
CDR3 protein: CASSPEGGTQYF

J gene: TRBJ2-2
clone size: -
V gene: TRBV7-2
D gene: -
CDR3 DNA: TGTGCCAGCAGCTTCCCACGCCTCGGGACCGGGGAGCTGTTTTTT
CDR3 protein: CASSFPRLGTGELFF

J gene: TRBJ2-3
clone size: few
V gene: TRBV10-3
D gene: TRBD1
CDR3 DNA: TGTGCCATCAGGGAGAATGGACAGGGGTGGACAGATACGCAGTATTTT
CDR3 protein: CAIRENGQGWTDTQYF

J gene: TRBJ2-6
clone size: few
V gene: TRBV4-3
D gene: -
CDR3 DNA: TGCGCCAGCAGCCCCCGAGGACCAGCTTCTGGGGCCAACGTCCTGACTTTC
CDR3 protein: CASSPRGPASGANVLTF

J gene: TRBJ1-5
clone size: few
V gene: TRBV7-9
D gene: -
CDR3 DNA: TGTGCCAGCAGCTCACCGACGCAGCCCCAGCATTTT
CDR3 protein: CASSSPTQPQHF

J gene: TRBJ1-5
clone size: few
V gene: TRBV15
D gene: -
CDR3 DNA: TGTGCCACCAGCAGAGCGGGGGGTAATCAGCCCCAGCATTTT
CDR3 protein: CATSRAGGNQPQHF

J gene: TRBJ2-2
clone size: few
V gene: TRBV6-2/TRBV6-3
D gene: TRBD2
CDR3 DNA: TGTGCCAGCAGTTACACAGAACTAGCGGGGGCCGCGAACACCGGGGAGCTGTTTTTT
CDR3 protein: CASSYTELAGAANTGELFF

J gene: TRBJ1-1
clone size: few
V gene: TRBV7-2
D gene: -
CDR3 DNA: TGTGCCAGCAGCAGAAGGGGGTTTGACACTGAAGCTTTCTTT
CDR3 protein: CASSRRGFDTEAFF

J gene: TRBJ2-3
clone size: -
V gene: TRBV9
D gene: -
CDR3 DNA: TGTGCCAGCAGCGTAGCGGTAGATACGCAGTATTTT
CDR3 protein: CASSVAVDTQYF

J gene: TRBJ2-2
clone size: -
V gene: TRBV4-1
D gene: -
CDR3 DNA: TGCGCCAGCAGCCCAGGGAGAGCGTACACCGGGGAGCTGTTTTTT
CDR3 protein: CASSPGRAYTGELFF

J gene: TRBJ2-1
clone size: many
V gene: TRBV5-1
D gene: -
CDR3 DNA: TGCGCCAGCAGCTTGGGGCTAGCGAGCTCCTACAATGAGCAGTTCTTC
CDR3 protein: CASSLGLASSYNEQFF

J gene: TRBJ2-3
clone size: few
V gene: TRBV14
D gene: -
CDR3 DNA: TGTGCCAGCAGCTCGGGGGAAAGGCAGTATTTT
CDR3 protein: CASSSGERQYF

J gene: TRBJ2-3
clone size: few
V gene: TRBV7-3
D gene: -
CDR3 DNA: TGTGCCAGCAGCCCGAACAGGGACGTGACGCAGTATTTT
CDR3 protein: CASSPNRDVTQYF

J gene: TRBJ2-7
clone size: many
V gene: TRBV10-3
D gene: -
CDR3 DNA: TGTGCCATCAGTGAGGTCAGGGCCTACGAGCAGTACTTC
CDR3 protein: CAISEVRAYEQYF

J gene: TRBJ2-5
clone size: -
V gene: TRBV7-3
D gene: -
CDR3 DNA: TGTGCCAGCAGCTTAACCCCCGGGAACAAAGAGACCCAGTACTTC
CDR3 protein: CASSLTPGNKETQYF

J gene: TRBJ2-5
clone size: few
V gene: TRBV15
D gene: -
CDR3 DNA: TGTGCCACCCGGGCAGGGAGAGAGACCCAGTACTTC
CDR3 protein: CATRAGRETQYF

J gene: TRBJ2-2
clone size: many
V gene: TRBV5-1
D gene: -
CDR3 DNA: TGCGCCAGCATTCAGGGAGGCCGGGGCACCGGGGAGCTGTTTTTT
CDR3 protein: CASIQGGRGTGELFF

J gene: TRBJ1-1
clone size: -
V gene: TRBV12-3/TRBV12-4
D gene: -
CDR3 DNA: TGTGCCAGCAGTTTAAGACAGACCGAAGCTTTCTTT
CDR3 protein: CASSLRQTEAFF

J gene: TRBJ2-2
clone size: -
V gene: TRBV11-3
D gene: -
CDR3 DNA: TGTGCCAGCAGCCCGGACCCCGGGACCGGGGAGCTGTTTTTT
CDR3 protein: CASSPDPGTGELFF

J gene: TRBJ1-5
clone size: -
V gene: TRBV20-1
D gene: -
CDR3 DNA: TGCAGTGTTCCCCGAGGTCCCCAGCATTTT
CDR3 protein: CSVPRGPQHF

J gene: TRBJ1-5
clone size: -
V gene: TRBV12-3/TRBV12-4
D gene: -
CDR3 DNA: TGTGCCAGCAGAAAGGGGTCTCGGCAGCCCCAGCATTTT
CDR3 protein: CASRKGSRQPQHF

J gene: TRBJ2-3
clone size: -
V gene: TRBV9
D gene: TRBD2
CDR3 DNA: TGTGCCAGCGGGGGAGGGCGGGGAAGCACAGATACGCAGTATTTT
CDR3 protein: CASGGGRGSTDTQYF

J gene: TRBJ2-1
clone size: few
V gene: TRBV6-2/TRBV6-3
D gene: TRBD1
CDR3 DNA: TGTGCCAGCAGAACAGGGGGCGAAGGAAAGAATGAGCAGTTCTTC
CDR3 protein: CASRTGGEGKNEQFF

J gene: TRBJ2-5
clone size: -
V gene: TRBV12-3/TRBV12-4
D gene: -
CDR3 DNA: TGTGCCAGCAGACCTCTACCGGGAGAGACCCCGTACTTC
CDR3 protein: CASRPLPGETPYF

J gene: TRBJ1-1
clone size: few
V gene: TRBV14
D gene: -
CDR3 DNA: TGTGCCAGCAGCCTTCGGGGCAGGAACACTGAAGCTTTCTTT
CDR3 protein: CASSLRGRNTEAFF

J gene: TRBJ2-7
clone size: few
V gene: TRBV7-9
D gene: TRBD2
CDR3 DNA: TGTGCCAGCAGCTTAGGGCCTAGCGGGGGGGCACCGTCCTACGAGCAGTACTTC
CDR3 protein: CASSLGPSGGAPSYEQYF

J gene: TRBJ2-3
clone size: few
V gene: TRBV7-3
D gene: -
CDR3 DNA: TGTGCCAGCAGCCCGCAACAGACAGATACGCAGTATTTT
CDR3 protein: CASSPQQTDTQYF

J gene: TRBJ2-5
clone size: -
V gene: TRBV4-3
D gene: -
CDR3 DNA: TGCGCCAGCAGCCAGGCTCCGACCTTTCAAGAGACCCAGTACTTC
CDR3 protein: CASSQAPTFQETQYF

J gene: TRBJ1-1
clone size: few
V gene: TRBV23-1
D gene: -
CDR3 DNA: TGCGCCAGCACAACGAGGGCCCCGAGGACCGGTGAAGCTTTCTTT
CDR3 protein: CASTTRAPRTGEAFF

J gene: TRBJ2-3
clone size: many
V gene: TRBV3-1
D gene: -
CDR3 DNA: TGTGCCAGCAGCCTGACGGACCACCGATACACAGATACGCAGTATTTT
CDR3 protein: CASSLTDHRYTDTQYF

J gene: TRBJ2-3
clone size: few
V gene: TRBV7-3
D gene: -
CDR3 DNA: TGTGCCAGCAGCTTATTATCTGGGGGCGGAGATACGCAGTATTTT
CDR3 protein: CASSLLSGGGDTQYF

J gene: TRBJ1-3
clone size: -
V gene: TRBV7-9
D gene: -
CDR3 DNA: TGTGCCAGCAGCCCATGGGGGCAGGCTTCTGCGAAAAACACCATATATTTT
CDR3 protein: CASSPWGQASAKNTIYF

J gene: TRBJ1-4
clone size: -
V gene: TRBV6-6
D gene: -
CDR3 DNA: TGTGCCAGCAGTTACTACGAAAAACTGTTTTTT
CDR3 protein: CASSYYEKLFF

J gene: TRBJ1-6
clone size: -
V gene: TRBV12-3/TRBV12-4
D gene: -
CDR3 DNA: TGTGCCAGCAGTTTATTCTATTCACCCCTCCACTTT
CDR3 protein: CASSLFYSPLHF

J gene: TRBJ2-5
clone size: -
V gene: TRBV12-3/TRBV12-4
D gene: -
CDR3 DNA: TGTGCCAGCAGTTCGAGGTCCCGGACCCAGTACTTC
CDR3 protein: CASSSRSRTQYF

J gene: TRBJ1-5
clone size: -
V gene: TRBV15
D gene: -
CDR3 DNA: TGTGCCACCAGCAGAGTTAGGGCCGGCGGCAATCAGCCCCAGCATTTT
CDR3 protein: CATSRVRAGGNQPQHF

J gene: TRBJ1-1
clone size: few
V gene: TRBV6-6
D gene: -
CDR3 DNA: TGTGCCAGCGATTTCCGGTCGGAAGCTTTCTTT
CDR3 protein: CASDFRSEAFF

J gene: TRBJ2-3
clone size: -
V gene: TRBV5-1
D gene: TRBD2
CDR3 DNA: TGCGCCAGCGTTGCCGTAGCGGGGGGGCCCGGAGATACGCAGTATTTT
CDR3 protein: CASVAVAGGPGDTQYF